One and the same sample provided the 25 T cell receptor beta chains below, sequenced in a study of blood T cells in healthy people across ages. A second PCR, run for about 6 to 11 cycles, used a sample-barcoded 5' primer plus a J-beta primer mix. TCRdb re-called the 5' RACE reads through MiXCR, storing one row per CDR3 protein. The profile shows hundreds of thousands of distinct CDR3 sequences, 58% of them singletons. The sample was blood. The source of these receptors is a man aged 60 to 69 in good health.

The chain joins TRBV15 to TRBJ1-5; D is unresolved. This CDR3 has 12 residues. Germline V gene sequence: CDR1 LNHNV, CDR2 YYDKDF (reference sequence). V was cut by 0 bases and J by 7 bases, with 4 bases left in between. CDR3 DNA sequence: TGTGCCACCAGCAGAGATCGACAGCCCCAGCATTTT. Translation: CATSRDRQPQHF.

This clonotype was seen just once. This chain links TRBV15 with TRBJ2-1, with 8 bases identical to TRBD1. The J call may be faulty, since TRBJ2-7 better matches the DNA end. From germline, CDR1 is LNHNV and CDR2 YYDKDF (reference sequence). The CDR3 is 18 amino acids. The DNA for the CDR3 is TGTGCCATCGGGGCGACAGGGGCGTTCGGACTCCTGTACAATGAGCAGTACTTC. Encoded protein: CAIGATGAFGLLYNEQYF.

The gene calls are TRBV20-1 and TRBJ1-2; D gene uncertain. With 6 bases removed from V and 7 bases from J, the gap between germline ends came to 12 bases. The germline V gene encodes CDR1 DFQATT and CDR2 SNEGSKA (reference sequence). This CDR3 spans 11 amino acids. CDR3 sequence (DNA): TGCAGTGCCCTACAAAACAGTGGCTACACCTTC. Translated: CSALQNSGYTF.

This clonotype was counted many times. V is TRBV7-9 and J is TRBJ2-3; TRBD2 matches 8 bases. Germline-derived CDR1 and CDR2 are SEHNR and FQNEAQ (reference sequence). J lost 4 bases, V lost 1 base, and 4 bases had no gene match. This CDR3 comprises 15 residues. CDR3 DNA: TGTGCCAGCAGCTTAGTAGCGGGGAGTTCAGATACGCAGTATTTT. This codes for CASSLVAGSSDTQYF.

This chain uses TRBV3-1 with TRBJ2-1; D is perhaps TRBD2 (5 bases). This CDR3 region has 16 residues. Germline V gene lookup returns CDR1 LGHDT and CDR2 YNNKEL (reference sequence). V was pared by 0 bases and J by 4 bases, with 13 bases between. CDR3 in DNA: TGTGCCAGCAGCCAAGATCAGACGGGGAGATACAATGAGCAGTTCTTC. Residues: CASSQDQTGRYNEQFF.

The CDR3 loop reads CSARGQPNEKLFF. The CDR3 DNA follows: TGCAGTGCGAGGGGACAGCCTAATGAAAAACTGTTTTTT. V usage is TRBV20-1 and J usage is TRBJ1-4, with 7 bases aligning to TRBD1. This CDR3 has 13 residues. V lost 6 bases, J lost 3 bases, and 4 bases stayed unmatched. Germline V lookup: CDR1 DFQATT, CDR2 SNEGSKA (reference sequence).

V gene TRBV5-1 combines with J gene TRBJ2-7; 16 positions agree with TRBD2. The germline CDR1 and CDR2 sequences are SGHRS and YFSETQ. There are 17 residues in the CDR3. The trim removed 4 bases at V and 7 bases at J, leaving 11 bases unmatched. The CDR3 DNA follows: TGCGCCAGCAGCACTGGGACTAGCGGGGGGGCCTTCGATGAGCAGTACTTC. Its protein is CASSTGTSGGAFDEQYF.

This clonotype was found a few times. This rearrangement joins TRBV25-1 to TRBJ1-2; TRBD1 matches at 7 bases. The CDR3 extends over 16 amino acids. After removal of 5 bases from V and 8 bases from J, the junction contained 17 bases not matched to a gene. CDR1 MGHDK and CDR2 SYGVNS come from the germline V gene. This CDR3 is CASSRGGGVSLLGYTF. The CDR3 DNA sequence: TGTGCCAGCAGTAGAGGGGGCGGCGTCTCCTTATTGGGCTACACCTTC.

This sequence joins TRBV2 and TRBJ2-1; a possible D gene is TRBD2 (6 bases). The V gene's germline CDR1 is SNHLY and CDR2 FYNNEI. Trimming stripped 11 bases from V and 7 bases from J, with 18 bases between. The CDR3 length is 13 residues. The CDR3 reads CAAPGLARNEQFF. In DNA form, the CDR3 reads TGTGCCGCCCCGGGGCTAGCGAGGAATGAGCAGTTCTTC.

The chain uses TRBV7-9 and TRBJ2-5, with 7 bases lining up with TRBD1. Germline trimming cut 0 bases from V and 1 base from J; bases unmatched to any gene: 2. This CDR3 is 15 amino acids long. Germline-derived CDR1 and CDR2 are SEHNR and FQNEAQ (reference sequence). The DNA of the CDR3 is TGTGCCAGCAGCTTAGCGGGACAGTTCCAAGAGACCCAGTACTTC. It is translated as CASSLAGQFQETQYF.

The chain recombines TRBV28 with TRBJ1-1; 9 nucleotides agree with TRBD1. Per the germline V gene, CDR1 is MDHEN and CDR2 is SYDVKM. V was clipped by 5 bases and J by 5 bases; unmatched bases: 6. The CDR3 sequence is 14 residues long. CDR3 nucleotides: TGTGCCAGCAGTGAGACAGGGGGTTGGACTGAAGCTTTCTTT. Its translation: CASSETGGWTEAFF.

The rearrangement uses TRBV12-3 or TRBV12-4 and TRBJ2-2; D gene uncertain. Trimming stripped 5 bases from V and 6 bases from J, with 10 bases between. CDR3 length: 13 amino acids. The CDR3 loop is CASSPDWSGELFF. The CDR3 bases are TGTGCCAGCAGTCCCGACTGGTCCGGGGAGCTGTTTTTT.

This clonotype was seen a handful of times. The chain has TRBV9 and TRBJ2-6; 9 bases align to TRBD1. Per the germline V gene, CDR1 is SGDLS and CDR2 is YYNGEE. Trimming took 4 bases from V and 2 from J; bases not matched to a gene: 19. The CDR3 length is 21 residues. The CDR3: CASSPQETYRGQHTGANVLTF. The CDR3 DNA reads as TGTGCCAGCAGCCCACAAGAGACATACAGGGGGCAACATACTGGGGCCAACGTCCTGACTTTC.

This chain links TRBV9 with TRBJ1-5; D not certain. The V and J ends lost 2 bases and 4 bases respectively, with 13 bases between them. CDR3 length: 15 amino acids. Germline lookup yields CDR1 SGDLS and CDR2 YYNGEE. CDR3 region: CASSVGPLGNQPQHF. CDR3 sequence (DNA): TGTGCCAGCAGCGTCGGGCCCCTGGGAAATCAGCCCCAGCATTTT.

Concerning this clonotype itself: A much larger clone differs by one base, so this may be a read error. The chain employs TRBV3-1 and TRBJ2-5; no definite D call. The length of the CDR3 is 15 residues. Per germline, CDR1 LGHDT and CDR2 YNNKEL (reference sequence). The CDR3 DNA sequence: TGTGCCAGCAGCCAACCCGCTTTAGGCGAAGAGGCCCAGTACTTC. It is translated as CASSQPALGEEAQYF.

This clonotype was seen a few times. The chain uses TRBV20-1 and TRBJ2-1; 7 nucleotides agree with TRBD1. V shed 0 bases, J shed 9 bases, and the junction held 5 bases outside the gene matches. CDR3 length: 13 amino acids. Germline V gives CDR1 DFQATT, CDR2 SNEGSKA (reference sequence). The CDR3, as DNA: TGCAGTGCTAGAGACAACAGGGGCCCTGAGCAGTTCTTC. This sequence encodes CSARDNRGPEQFF.

V and J are TRBV11-2 and TRBJ2-2, with D unclear. Trimming left V 5 bases short and J 3 bases short, with 10 bases between. CDR1 is SGHAT and CDR2 is FQNNGV in the germline V gene. CDR3 length equals 14 residues. CDR3 nucleotides: TGTGCCAGCAGCGTAGCCCTGTACACCGGGGAGCTGTTTTTT. Residues: CASSVALYTGELFF.

This rearrangement joins TRBV6-6 to TRBJ1-2; tentative D call: TRBD1 (5 bases). Deletions cut 8 bases from V and 3 bases from J, with 10 bases between. In germline, CDR1 is MNHNY, CDR2 SVGAGI (reference sequence). This CDR3 contains 12 residues. The CDR3 loop is CASQARDYGYTF. CDR3 bases: TGTGCCAGCCAAGCCAGGGACTATGGCTACACCTTC.

V and J are TRBV29-1 and TRBJ2-7, with 8 bases that match TRBD1. CDR3 length: 13 amino acids. Germline V gene sequence: CDR1 SQVTM, CDR2 ANQGSEA. After removal of 2 bases from V and 5 bases from J, the junction contained 5 bases not matched to a gene. CDR3 nucleotides: TGCAGCGTTGAATCCCAGGGGGCGGACGAGCAGTACTTC. As protein: CSVESQGADEQYF.

This clonotype has just a few counts. One end of the junction does not line up with germline, which may come from a read error. The chain has TRBV12-3 or TRBV12-4 and TRBJ1-2; a possible D gene is TRBD1 (6 bases). The CDR3 is 12 amino acids. Here the CDR3 DNA reads TGTGCCAGCAGTGTAGCTAGGGGGGGCTACACCTTC. It codes for CASSVARGGYTF.

V is TRBV6-2 or TRBV6-3 and J is TRBJ2-2, with TRBD1 identical over 9 bases. The V gene end was trimmed by 4 bases and the J gene end by 0 bases; junction bases not matched to a gene: 9. The CDR3 is 18 residues long. The germline V gene has CDR1 MNHEY and CDR2 SVGEGT. CDR3 in DNA: TGTGCCAGCAGTTTAGGACAGGGGCGGTTAGCGAACACCGGGGAGCTGTTTTTT. It yields the protein CASSLGQGRLANTGELFF.

The V call is TRBV11-2, the J call TRBJ2-7, with 7 bases identical to TRBD1. The DNA end is a closer match to TRBJ2-5, so the J assignment may be wrong. This CDR3 comprises 15 residues. CDR1 is SGHAT, CDR2 FQNNGV, per germline. CDR3 residues: CASSSLQGTGETQYF. As DNA, the CDR3 is TGTGCCAGCAGCTCATTACAGGGGACCGGAGAGACCCAGTACTTC.

The sample holds one count of this clonotype. The chain joins TRBV5-6 to TRBJ1-1; D unclear. CDR3 length equals 15 residues. The V end lost 4 bases, the J end lost 3 bases, and 16 bases lay between the germline ends. CDR1 is SGHDT and CDR2 is YYEEEE in the germline V gene. CDR3 sequence reads: CASSLSRTGHTEAFF. In nucleotides, the CDR3 is TGTGCCAGCAGCCTCTCGAGAACCGGGCACACTGAAGCTTTCTTT.

The chain combines TRBV29-1 with TRBJ2-3; the D gene is possibly TRBD1 (5 bases). From germline, CDR1 is SQVTM and CDR2 ANQGSEA. Trimming removed 4 bases from V and 1 base from J, with 12 bases in between. The CDR3 totals 14 residues. The CDR3 protein is CSVGFWGGTDTQYF. The CDR3 DNA reads as TGCAGCGTTGGTTTCTGGGGCGGCACAGATACGCAGTATTTT.

This clonotype was detected a few times. This chain joins TRBV29-1 and TRBJ2-6, with D unclear. Germline-derived CDR1 and CDR2 are SQVTM and ANQGSEA. CDR3 length equals 13 residues. Trimming left V 5 bases short and J 0 bases short, with 5 bases between. This CDR3 reads CSVQGSGANVLTF. In DNA form, the CDR3 reads TGCAGCGTTCAAGGCTCTGGGGCCAACGTCCTGACTTTC.